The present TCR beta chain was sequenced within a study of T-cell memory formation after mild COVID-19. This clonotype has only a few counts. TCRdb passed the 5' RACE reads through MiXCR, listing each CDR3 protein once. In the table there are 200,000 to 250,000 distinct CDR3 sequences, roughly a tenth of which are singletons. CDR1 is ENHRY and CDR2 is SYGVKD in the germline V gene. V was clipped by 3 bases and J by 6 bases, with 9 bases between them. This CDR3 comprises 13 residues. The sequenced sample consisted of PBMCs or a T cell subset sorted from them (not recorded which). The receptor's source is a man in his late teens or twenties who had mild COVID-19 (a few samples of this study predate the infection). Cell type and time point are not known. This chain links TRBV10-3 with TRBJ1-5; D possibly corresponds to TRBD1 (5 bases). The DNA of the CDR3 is TGTGCCATCAGTGATGGCGGGGGTCAGCCCCAGCATTTT. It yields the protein CAISDGGGQPQHF.